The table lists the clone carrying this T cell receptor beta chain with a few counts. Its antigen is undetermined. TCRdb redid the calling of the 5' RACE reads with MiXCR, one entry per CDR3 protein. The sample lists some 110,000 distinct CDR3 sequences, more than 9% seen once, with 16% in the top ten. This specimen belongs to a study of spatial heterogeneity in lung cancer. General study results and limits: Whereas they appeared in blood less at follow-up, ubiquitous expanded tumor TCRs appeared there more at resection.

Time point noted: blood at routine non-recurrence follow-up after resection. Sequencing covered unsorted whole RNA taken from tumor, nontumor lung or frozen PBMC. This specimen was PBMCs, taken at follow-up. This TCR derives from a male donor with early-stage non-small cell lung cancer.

The CDR3 spells CASSLGVSRGTDTQYF. CDR3 in DNA: TGTGCCAGCAGCTTAGGGGTGAGTCGTGGCACAGATACGCAGTATTTT. This rearrangement joins TRBV7-3 to TRBJ2-3; no reliable D call. Germline V gene lookup returns CDR1 SGHTA and CDR2 FQGTGA. This CDR3 has 16 amino acids. Deletions cut 2 bases from V and 1 base from J, with 13 bases between.